These T cell receptor beta chains were read from a single sample in a study of T cell responses to AZD1222 COVID-19 vaccine. Produced via immunoSEQ multiplex PCR; TCRdb's table is partial and in-frame only. The table includes over 100,000 clones, about 87% detected once. The starting material was peripheral blood, obtained on day 0 of AZD1222 vaccination. The origin of the receptors is an adult in good health. Both conserved end residues are part of each CDR3. D genes are given only for firm matches. Size is stated for part of the rows, as once, few or many counts, or as a class when the clone is expanded.

clone_size j_call d_call v_call cdr3_length cdr3_nt cdr3_aa
NA TRBJ1-2 NA TRBV27 17 TGTGCCAGCAGTTTATCGGCCCTGGACAGAGGATACTATGGCTACACCTTC CASSLSALDRGYYGYTF
NA TRBJ1-4 NA TRBV6-5 13 TGTGCCAGCACATGGAGGTCGGATGAAAAACTGTTTTTT CASTWRSDEKLFF
NA TRBJ2-1 NA TRBV24-1 14 TGTGCCACCAGTGATGAGCCCTTTCGAAATGAGCAGTTCTTC CATSDEPFRNEQFF
NA TRBJ1-6 NA TRBV4-2 13 TGTGCCAGCAGCCAAAATAATAATTCACCCCTCCACTTT CASSQNNNSPLHF
NA TRBJ2-4 NA TRBV3-1/TRBV3-2 17 TGTGCCAGCAGCCAAGGGGGCCGGGGGGCTTCCAAAAACATTCAGTACTTC CASSQGGRGASKNIQYF
NA TRBJ2-2 NA TRBV5-1 17 TGCGCCAGCAGCCTATCGCTCAGGGTATCGAACACCGGGGAGCTGTTTTTT CASSLSLRVSNTGELFF
NA TRBJ1-1 NA TRBV18 17 TGTGCCAGCTCTCTTCAGGGTTCTTTGAGCCCACCGAATTGGGCTTTCTTT CASSLQGSLSPPNWAFF
once TRBJ1-2 NA TRBV27 13 TGTGCCAGCAGCGAATTTTCCAGGGGCGGCTACACCTTC CASSEFSRGGYTF
NA TRBJ2-3 NA TRBV19 15 TGTGCCAGTAGTATAGGAGGCGGTAGCACAGATACGCAGTATTTT CASSIGGGSTDTQYF
NA TRBJ1-1 NA TRBV19 14 TGTGCCAGTAGTATGTACAAGGGGAACACTGAAGCTTTCTTT CASSMYKGNTEAFF
NA TRBJ1-1 TRBD1 TRBV19 14 TGTGCCAGTAGATTACAGGGGGACCGGACTGAAGCTTTCTTT CASRLQGDRTEAFF
NA TRBJ1-2 NA TRBV4-1 12 TGCGCCAGCAGCCAAGTACAGGAGCCAGGAACCTTC CASSQVQEPGTF
NA TRBJ2-6 NA TRBV7-3 17 TGTGCCAGCAGCTTAACATTCCTGCGCTCTGGGGCCAACGTCCTGACTTTC CASSLTFLRSGANVLTF
NA TRBJ2-3 TRBD1 TRBV7-6 18 TGTGCCAGCAGCTTAGTACCCACCGGGACAGGGGGTACAGATACGCAGTATTTT CASSLVPTGTGGTDTQYF
NA TRBJ2-7 NA TRBV6-2/TRBV6-3 17 TGTGCCAGCAGTTACCCGGTCCCTAAGGGCCTCTCCTACGAGCAGTACTTC CASSYPVPKGLSYEQYF
once TRBJ1-1 TRBD1 TRBV7-3 16 TGTGCCAGCAGCTTTGACAGGGGGTTCGTTGACACTGAAGCTTTCTTT CASSFDRGFVDTEAFF
NA TRBJ1-2 NA TRBV29-1 13 TGCAGCGTTGGGTCAATGGCCTTCTATGGCTACACCTTC CSVGSMAFYGYTF
NA TRBJ2-5 NA TRBV5-4 13 TGTGCCAGCAGCTTTCCCCTCCAAGAGACCCAGTACTTC CASSFPLQETQYF
NA TRBJ1-4 TRBD1 TRBV5-1 16 TGCGCCAGCAGCCTAGGACAGGGACCAACTAATGAAAAACTGTTTTTT CASSLGQGPTNEKLFF
NA TRBJ2-3 NA TRBV2 13 TGTGCCAGTTTAGCGGAGATCACAGATACGCAGTATTTT CASLAEITDTQYF
NA TRBJ1-1 NA TRBV24-1 13 TGTGCCACCAGTGATCCCATACGTAACCTGGCTTTCTTT CATSDPIRNLAFF
NA TRBJ2-5 NA TRBV12-3/TRBV12-4 11 TGTGCCAGCAGTTTAGGGGAGACCCAGTACTTC CASSLGETQYF
NA TRBJ1-5 NA TRBV24-1 13 TGTGCCACCAGCGGAGGGAATAATCAGCCCCAGCATTTT CATSGGNNQPQHF
few TRBJ1-4 NA TRBV4-2 16 TGTGCCAGCAGCCCGTATGCGAGGGCAACTAATGAAAAACTGTTTTTT CASSPYARATNEKLFF
NA TRBJ1-3 NA TRBV19 20 TGTGCCAGTACATCTCCGGGTGGTAATTATAATTCTCAATCTGGAAACACCATATATTTT CASTSPGGNYNSQSGNTIYF
NA TRBJ1-5 TRBD1 TRBV18 15 TGTGCCAGCTCGCAAAACAGGGGTGGCAATCAGCCCCAGCATTTT CASSQNRGGNQPQHF
NA TRBJ2-6 TRBD1 TRBV27 17 TGTGCCAGCAGTTTAGGGACAGGGACCTCTGGGGCCAACGTCCTGACTTTC CASSLGTGTSGANVLTF
few TRBJ2-2 NA TRBV3-1/TRBV3-2 16 TGTGCCAGCGGTCGCCTATTAGGAGGGGCCCCCGGGGAGCTGTTTTTT CASGRLLGGAPGELFF
NA TRBJ1-4 TRBD1 TRBV28 15 TGTGCCAGCAGTCCGACAGGGGGAAGAATAGAAAAACTGTTTTTT CASSPTGGRIEKLFF
NA TRBJ2-1 NA TRBV6-5 16 TGTGCCAGCAGTTACTCGTTCCAGGGGAACTACAATGAGCAGTTCTTC CASSYSFQGNYNEQFF
NA TRBJ1-2 NA TRBV6-5 13 TGTGCCAGCAGTTACTCCCAAGTGGGTGGCTACACCTTC CASSYSQVGGYTF
NA TRBJ2-1 NA TRBV7-7 15 TGTGCCAGCAGCTTCCCAGGAGTCGTTGGCGATGAGCAGTTCTTC CASSFPGVVGDEQFF
NA TRBJ2-7 TRBD1 TRBV28 14 TGTGCCACAAATCCCCCGGGACAGAACTACGAGCAGTACTTC CATNPPGQNYEQYF
NA TRBJ2-1 NA TRBV25-1 17 TGTGCCAGCAGGGATCGAGGGGGACCCTCCAGCTACAATGAGCAGTTCTTC CASRDRGGPSSYNEQFF
NA TRBJ2-1 NA TRBV9 15 TGTGCCAGCAGCGTAGAGACAGGGAGGGCCAATGAGCAGTTCTTC CASSVETGRANEQFF
NA TRBJ2-7 TRBD2 TRBV5-1 13 TGCGCCAGCAGCTTGAGCGGGGGTTACGAGCAGTACTTC CASSLSGGYEQYF
NA TRBJ2-1 NA TRBV7-2 11 TGTGCCAGCAGGGCCGGGACTGAGCAGTTCTTC CASRAGTEQFF
NA TRBJ2-3 NA TRBV12-3/TRBV12-4 12 TGTGCCAGCAGTCAACGGGGGGATACGCAGTATTTT CASSQRGDTQYF
few TRBJ2-7 NA TRBV7-8 12 TGTGCCAGCAGCTTTGGACTGTGGGAGCAGTACTTC CASSFGLWEQYF
NA TRBJ1-5 NA TRBV21-1 17 TGTGCCAGCAGCAACAACCACTGCGACAGGACCAATCAGCCCCAGCATTTT CASSNNHCDRTNQPQHF
NA TRBJ1-3 TRBD1 TRBV29-1 15 TGCAGCGTCCAAGAGGTCCAGGGGGCTGGAAACACCATATATTTT CSVQEVQGAGNTIYF
NA TRBJ1-3 NA TRBV7-9 14 TGTGCCAGCACCCACTCCGGGTCTGGAAACACCATATATTTT CASTHSGSGNTIYF
few TRBJ1-1 NA TRBV27 17 TGTGCCAGCAGTTTATCCGGGGCCCCCTTAAGCCTCACTGAAGCTTTCTTT CASSLSGAPLSLTEAFF
NA TRBJ1-5 TRBD1 TRBV11-2 14 TGTGCCAGCAGCTTAACAGGGGGCCGTCAGCCCCAGCATTTT CASSLTGGRQPQHF
NA TRBJ2-3 TRBD2 TRBV6-4 16 TGTGCCAGCAGTCCCGGTACTAGCGGTTTCACAGATACGCAGTATTTT CASSPGTSGFTDTQYF
NA TRBJ1-6 TRBD1 TRBV27 14 TGTGCCAGGGACAGGGGGCTATATAATTCACCCCTCCACTTT CARDRGLYNSPLHF
NA TRBJ2-7 NA TRBV29-1 13 TGCAGCGCTACCGGGAGCGTTACCTACGAGCAGTACTTC CSATGSVTYEQYF
few TRBJ2-1 TRBD1 TRBV19 14 TGTGCCAGTAGTACCGGACAGGAAGCCCATGAGCAGTTCTTC CASSTGQEAHEQFF
NA TRBJ1-3 TRBD1 TRBV19 16 TGTGCCAGTAGCCAGGAGGTGGGGACAGATGGAAACACCATATATTTT CASSQEVGTDGNTIYF